The 9 T cell receptor beta chains below were found in one sample sequenced in a study of T cell repertoires in cytomegalovirus infection. A single record per CDR3 protein comes from TCRdb applying MiXCR to the reads. The data show approximately 150,000 distinct CDR3 sequences, about 6% seen once. The source material was PBMCs. Every receptor here comes from a human donor in good health (CMV status not recorded). Some clones in this sample may be carry-over from other donors' samples.

This clonotype has ten or more counts. DNA for the CDR3: TGTGCCAGCAGTTACGGTTCCCCCGATAATTCACCCCTCCACTTT. Translation: CASSYGSPDNSPLHF. The chain links TRBV6-5 to TRBJ1-6; D unclear. The CDR3 is made up of 15 amino acids. Trimming removed 2 bases from V and 5 bases from J, with 10 bases in between. Germline V gives CDR1 MNHEY, CDR2 SVGAGI.

This clonotype was seen many times. The chain joins TRBV7-2 to TRBJ1-2, with TRBD1 matching 9 bases. Trimming at V came to 5 bases and at J to 7 bases, leaving 5 bases not matched to a gene. Germline V gene sequence: CDR1 SGHTA, CDR2 FQGNSA. There are 13 residues in the CDR3. The CDR3 reads CASSPQGALGYTF. CDR3 sequence (DNA): TGTGCCAGCAGCCCACAGGGGGCGCTTGGCTACACCTTC.

This clonotype was seen repeatedly, ten times or more. V is TRBV12-5 and J is TRBJ2-1; 10 positions match TRBD2. The CDR3 is made up of 17 amino acids. Per the germline V gene, CDR1 is LGHNT and CDR2 is FRNRAP. V lost 4 bases and J lost 0; bases outside the gene matches: 6. In nucleotides, the CDR3 is TGTGCTAGTGGTTCCCCACTAGCGGGGAGCTCCTACAATGAGCAGTTCTTC. The encoded protein is CASGSPLAGSSYNEQFF. Drawing the rest from reference TRBV12-5 and TRBJ2-1, the complete variable domain is DARVTQTPRHKVTEMGQEVTMRCQPILGHNTVFWYRQTMMQGLELLAYFRNRAPLDDSGMPKDRFSAEMPDATLATLKIQPSEPRDSAVYFCASGSPLAGSSYNEQFFGPGTRLTVL.

By frequency in the sample, this clonotype is medium-sized. CDR3 coding DNA: TGTGCCAGCAGTGCGATACAGGGGAACACTGAAGCTTTCTTT. It yields the protein CASSAIQGNTEAFF. The rearrangement links TRBV6-2 or TRBV6-3 to TRBJ1-1; D possibly corresponds to TRBD1 (6 bases). The CDR3 is 14 amino acids. Germline assignment: CDR1 MNHEY and CDR2 SVGEGT. V lost 5 bases and J lost 1, with 11 bases in between.

The chain is built from TRBV10-2 and TRBJ1-1; 7 nucleotides agree with TRBD1. Germline-derived CDR1 and CDR2 are WSHSY and SAAADI. The junction had 11 bases not matched to a gene; V was cut back by 2 bases and J by 11 bases. CDR3 length equals 14 residues. The CDR3 protein is CASSESRRQGGAFF. CDR3 DNA: TGCGCCAGCAGTGAGAGTCGCAGACAGGGTGGGGCTTTCTTT.

This clonotype was detected ten times or more. The chain employs TRBV7-2 and TRBJ2-5, with 9 bases lining up with TRBD2. The CDR3 loop spans 16 amino acids. Germline CDR1 SGHTA, CDR2 FQGNSA. Unmatched junction bases numbered 11, after V lost 4 bases and J lost 5 bases. In nucleotides, the CDR3 is TGTGCCAGCAGCTCTAGGTCGCGGGGGGGCCTGGAGACCCAGTACTTC. Protein: CASSSRSRGGLETQYF.

The chain carries TRBV7-6 and TRBJ1-5, with D perhaps TRBD1 (5 bases). The CDR3 runs to 15 residues. Trimming pared 3 bases from V and 3 bases from J, leaving 12 bases between. CDR1 and CDR2 (germline): SGHVS, FNYEAQ. This CDR3 is CASSFGGDDNQPQHF. DNA of the CDR3: TGTGCCAGCAGCTTCGGGGGGGATGACAATCAGCCCCAGCATTTT.

This clonotype was detected ten times or more. The chain recombines TRBV7-8 with TRBJ2-7; 10 bases fit TRBD1. Germline assignment: CDR1 SGHVS and CDR2 FQNEAQ. There are 15 residues in the CDR3. V was pared by 1 base and J by 2 bases, with 2 bases of the junction left unmatched. Written as DNA, the CDR3 is TGTGCCAGCAGCTTAGGACAGGGGGCTACCTACGAGCAGTACTTC. Encoded protein: CASSLGQGATYEQYF.

This clonotype was detected many times. The chain employs TRBV20-1 and TRBJ2-7, with 11 bases that match TRBD2. CDR1 DFQATT and CDR2 SNEGSKA come from the germline V gene (reference sequence). With 1 base clipped from V and 3 bases from J, the junction kept 8 bases outside the gene matches. The CDR3 runs 16 residues. CDR3 region: CSARGLTSGGRYEQYF. In DNA form, the CDR3 reads TGCAGTGCTAGAGGCCTTACTAGCGGGGGCCGCTACGAGCAGTACTTC.